The 17 T cell receptor beta chains presented below share a single source sample, sequenced in a study of shared T cell receptors in the human thymus (dated by TCRdb to about 2021). Library preparation was by the immunoSEQ multiplex PCR assay. TCRdb's version of the immuneACCESS table is confined to in-frame rearrangements and falls short of the full clone set. An unresolved V gene accounts for under half of the shortfall where checked; the remainder is of unknown origin. Counted in this sample were about 380,000 clones; 95% of them appeared once. The leading ten clones occupy roughly 0.021% of the sample. Sequenced: thymocytes. These receptor sequences come from a human donor.

CDR3: CASSITRDRQDTEAFF. CDR3 in DNA: TGTGCCAGTAGTATAACCCGGGACAGGCAGGACACTGAAGCTTTCTTT. The V call is TRBV19, the J call TRBJ1-1, with 8 bases matching TRBD1. Germline loops: CDR1 LNHDA, CDR2 SQIVND (reference sequence). Trimming cost V 2 bases and J 3 bases; bases outside gene matches: 8. This CDR3 is 16 amino acids long.

The chain is built from TRBV11-2 and TRBJ2-7; 10 nucleotides agree with TRBD2. The CDR3 is 17 amino acids. With 5 bases clipped from V and 3 bases from J, the junction kept 13 bases outside the gene matches. Germline V gene sequence: CDR1 SGHAT, CDR2 FQNNGV. CDR3 coding DNA: TGTGCCAGCAGCGCCAAGCGGGGGGGCCCGAGTTTCTACGAGCAGTACTTC. Amino acids: CASSAKRGGPSFYEQYF.

The chain carries TRBV19 and TRBJ1-3; 7 bases agree with TRBD1. The CDR3 length is 15 residues. Germline values: CDR1 LNHDA, CDR2 SQIVND (reference sequence). Germline trimming cut 5 bases from V and 3 bases from J; bases unmatched to any gene: 7. For the CDR3, the DNA is TGTGCCAGTAGTTCCGGGACAGAACATGGAAACACCATATATTTT. Protein product: CASSSGTEHGNTIYF.

CDR3 sequence (DNA): TGCAGCGTAACCACTCCCGTGACTATAAGGGGACACACCATATATTTT. This gives the protein CSVTTPVTIRGHTIYF. This chain joins TRBV29-1 and TRBJ1-3, with D possibly matching TRBD1 (5 bases). The CDR3 sequence is 16 residues long. V was shortened by 6 bases and J by 8 bases, with 26 bases between the two germline ends. CDR1 is SQVTM, CDR2 ANQGSEA, per germline.

The V call is TRBV7-6, the J call TRBJ2-7, with 7 bases that match TRBD1. The CDR3 extends over 15 amino acids. Per germline, CDR1 SGHVS and CDR2 FNYEAQ. With 4 bases clipped from V and 5 bases from J, the junction kept 11 bases outside the gene matches. As DNA, the CDR3 is TGTGCCAGCAGCTCACTACAGGGGCGTGGGAACGAGCAGTACTTC. Amino acids: CASSSLQGRGNEQYF.

The chain uses TRBV30 and TRBJ1-2, with 9 bases aligning to TRBD1. Germline V gene lookup returns CDR1 GTSNPN and CDR2 SVGIG (reference sequence). This CDR3 contains 14 residues. V was clipped by 0 bases and J by 5 bases; unmatched bases: 4. The CDR3 loop is CAWSVRDRVYGYTF. The DNA for the CDR3 is TGTGCCTGGAGTGTACGGGACAGGGTGTATGGCTACACCTTC.

This sequence joins TRBV12-5 and TRBJ1-2, with D tentatively TRBD1 (6 bases). Trimming pared 8 bases from V and 0 bases from J, leaving 10 bases between. CDR1 is LGHNT and CDR2 is FRNRAP in the germline V gene. The CDR3 totals 13 residues. The chain's CDR3 is CASRGLANYGYTF. Here the CDR3 DNA reads TGTGCTAGTCGGGGGCTAGCTAACTATGGCTACACCTTC.

The chain is built from TRBV5-5 and TRBJ2-7; a possible D gene is TRBD2 (6 bases). The germline V gene has CDR1 SGHKS and CDR2 YYEKEE (reference sequence). V lost 6 bases to trimming and J lost 3 bases, with 13 bases between them. The CDR3 is 13 residues long. The CDR3 loop is CASTREIYYEQYF. CDR3 nucleotides: TGTGCCAGCACCCGGGAGATATACTACGAGCAGTACTTC.

The chain links TRBV9 to TRBJ1-1; tentatively, D is TRBD1 (5 bases). The CDR3 consists of 14 residues. The germline V gene encodes CDR1 SGDLS and CDR2 YYNGEE. V was cut by 0 bases and J by 3 bases, with 9 bases left in between. In DNA form, the CDR3 reads TGTGCCAGCAGCGTAGGAGGGGTGGACACTGAAGCTTTCTTT. As protein: CASSVGGVDTEAFF.

This clone was seen once. The DNA of the CDR3 is TGCGCCAGCAGCCCACCTAGCGGGAGCTCCTACGAGCAGTACTTC. Translated, it gives CASSPPSGSSYEQYF. The chain is built from TRBV5-1 and TRBJ2-7; 10 bases are a match to TRBD2. In germline, CDR1 is SGHRS, CDR2 YFSETQ. Trimming at V came to 4 bases and at J to 0 bases, leaving 4 bases not matched to a gene. The CDR3 has 15 amino acids.

This chain uses TRBV6-1 with TRBJ2-5; 7 bases match TRBD2. The V gene's germline CDR1 is MNHNS and CDR2 SASEGT. This CDR3 has 18 amino acids. After removal of 3 bases from V and 2 bases from J, the junction contained 15 bases not matched to a gene. CDR3 bases: TGTGCCAGCAGTGATAGGTTGTATCGACTAGCTGGGCAAGAGACCCAGTACTTC. Translated: CASSDRLYRLAGQETQYF.

The chain employs TRBV7-7 and TRBJ2-1, with 12 nucleotides matching TRBD2. V lost 1 base and J lost 6; bases outside the gene matches: 4. CDR1 is SSHAT and CDR2 is FNYEAQ in the germline V gene (reference sequence). The CDR3 length is 16 residues. The CDR3 reads CASSLVSSGRANEQFF. CDR3 sequence (DNA): TGTGCCAGCAGCTTAGTATCTAGCGGGAGGGCCAATGAGCAGTTCTTC.

This chain joins TRBV19 and TRBJ1-5; 9 nucleotides align to TRBD1. The CDR3 is 20 residues long. The V and J ends lost 9 bases and 0 bases, in that order; junction bases with no gene match: 21. The germline CDR1 and CDR2 sequences are LNHDA and SQIVND (reference sequence). CDR3 region: CASDGAPKWGQGYSNQPQHF. The CDR3 DNA is TGTGCCAGCGATGGGGCCCCCAAGTGGGGACAGGGATATAGCAATCAGCCCCAGCATTTT.

The V gene is TRBV28, the J gene TRBJ2-3; D may match TRBD1 or TRBD2 (6 bases each). The CDR3 spans 15 residues. V was pared by 4 bases and J by 1 base, with 12 bases between. CDR1 and CDR2 from the germline V gene are MDHEN and SYDVKM. CDR3 residues: CASSSTGLRTDTQYF. Here the CDR3 DNA reads TGTGCCAGCAGTTCGACAGGACTACGCACAGATACGCAGTATTTT.

This clone appeared once. The CDR3 coding sequence is TGTGCCAGCAGCTTGGCCTACAATGAGCAGTTCTTC. This gives the protein CASSLAYNEQFF. This chain connects TRBV5-6 to TRBJ2-1; D not certain. The germline V gene encodes CDR1 SGHDT and CDR2 YYEEEE. V was trimmed by 0 bases and J by 2 bases, leaving 0 bases between them. This CDR3 is 12 amino acids long.

This chain links TRBV4-1 with TRBJ2-3, with 14 nucleotides matching TRBD2. Germline V gene data show CDR1 as MGHRA and CDR2 as YSYEKL. The junction had 4 bases not matched to a gene; V was cut back by 4 bases and J by 4 bases. The CDR3 has 16 residues. For the CDR3, the DNA is TGCGCCAGCAGCCCCGGGACTAGCGGGAGCCCAGATACGCAGTATTTT. This gives the protein CASSPGTSGSPDTQYF.

The chain combines TRBV11-2 with TRBJ2-1; 9 nucleotides match TRBD1. The ends lost 3 bases at V and 3 bases at J; junction bases unmatched: 3. This CDR3 contains 15 residues. CDR1 is SGHAT and CDR2 is FQNNGV in the germline V gene. In nucleotides, the CDR3 is TGTGCCAGCAGCTTTTCGGGACAGGGCTACAATGAGCAGTTCTTC. It yields the protein CASSFSGQGYNEQFF.